Detailed here is one TCR beta chain. Its antigen remains unknown. This sample stems from a study of graft-versus-host responses after intestinal transplantation. Study details: After anti-thymocyte globulin induction, recipients took tacrolimus and steroids for about 3 years.

Sequencing used immunoSEQ multiplex PCR; TCRdb keeps in-frame clones, though not all of them. This sample has about 93,000 clones, with 90% to 95% found just once. Study-wide points: Early post-transplant HvG declines showed an association with peak circulating GvH clone levels.

The CDR3 has 10 amino acids. Trimming shortened V by 6 bases and J by 3 bases, and 2 bases separated the two germline ends. Per germline, CDR1 MDHEN and CDR2 SYDVKM. The clonotype originates from a human donor who received an intestinal transplant. This specimen was unstimulated CD8+ T cells sorted from spleen or lymph node cells, taken before intestinal transplant. The gene calls are TRBV28 and TRBJ2-5, with unresolved D. The CDR3 DNA follows: TGTGCCAGCAGCAAAGAGACCCAGTACTTC. It encodes CASSKETQYF.